A selection of T cell receptor beta chains follows, all from one sample in a study of blood T cell repertoires in COVID-19. Data came from immunoSEQ multiplex PCR; TCRdb stores just in-frame clones and leaves some out. The data contain about 300,000 clones, around 88% of them singletons. Source material: peripheral blood. These receptors were taken from a woman aged 25 to 39 who had recovered from COVID-19. Each CDR3 is given with its conserved first and last residue. A D gene is named only where the DNA matches it firmly. Size values are once, few and many counts, or a class for expanded clones, and some rows have none.

J | size | D | V | CDR3 | DNA
TRBJ1-1 | . | . | TRBV5-1 | CASSFGGSYTEAFF | TGCGCCAGCAGCTTCGGAGGTTCGTACACTGAAGCTTTCTTT
TRBJ1-1 | . | . | TRBV27 | CASSLQGSDTEAFF | TGTGCCAGCAGTTTACAGGGGTCGGACACTGAAGCTTTCTTT
TRBJ1-2 | . | . | TRBV7-3 | CASSLLGGTANYGYTF | TGTGCCAGCAGCTTGTTAGGGGGAACCGCTAACTATGGCTACACCTTC
TRBJ2-3 | . | . | TRBV7-2 | CASSLTGFTDTQYF | TGTGCCAGCAGCTTAACAGGGTTCACAGATACGCAGTATTTT
TRBJ2-1 | few | TRBD1 | TRBV28 | CASREGQGSYNEQFF | TGTGCCAGCAGGGAGGGACAGGGCTCCTACAATGAGCAGTTCTTC
TRBJ2-1 | . | TRBD1 | TRBV28 | CASGTGNWNEQFF | TGTGCCTCCGGGACAGGAAATTGGAATGAGCAGTTCTTC
TRBJ1-2 | . | . | TRBV5-1 | CASSDPIDRLYGYTF | TGCGCCAGCAGCGACCCAATAGACAGGCTCTATGGCTACACCTTC
TRBJ2-7 | . | . | TRBV12-3/TRBV12-4 | CAVGTPSYEQYF | TGTGCAGTGGGGACACCTTCCTACGAGCAGTACTTC
TRBJ2-4 | . | . | TRBV11-3 | CASSTLEFSKNIQYF | TGTGCCAGCAGCACCCTAGAGTTCTCCAAAAACATTCAGTACTTC
TRBJ2-5 | . | TRBD1 | TRBV4-1 | CASSQEDRANKETQYF | TGCGCCAGCAGCCAAGAGGACAGGGCCAATAAAGAGACCCAGTACTTC